The text below deals with one T cell receptor (beta chain). It lacks a known antigen. There are no base qualities to consult, and no much larger clone falls within one base. The data originate from a study of PD-1 blockade in classical Hodgkin lymphoma (dated by TCRdb to about 2020). Some background on the complete study: Nivolumab dosing was 3 mg/kg intravenously every 2 weeks, continuing until either disease progression or unacceptable toxicity. The study used TCR beta sequencing and CyTOF to define a peripheral blood immune signature of response to PD-1 blockade in classical Hodgkin lymphoma.

Explained via the paper, the time point label denotes: cycle 4 day 1 (C4D1), after less than 7 weeks of nivolumab. Every trial patient had relapsed after autologous stem cell transplantation, and cohorts A, B and C differed in prior brentuximab vedotin exposure. Using a Miltenyi CD8+ T cell isolation kit, CD8+ T cells were purified from thawed PBMCs through magnetic negative selection. A total of roughly 57 patients with relapsed/refractory classical Hodgkin lymphoma made up the trial cohort, and each patient's best overall response was complete response, partial response or progressive disease. Single-agent nivolumab was administered to trial patients in the multi-cohort phase II CheckMate 205 trial. An independent review committee assessed best overall response by applying the 2007 International Working Group response criteria. PBMCs from the trial were collected at three points: immediately before nivolumab initiation (C1D1), and during therapy at cycle 2 day 1 and cycle 4 day 1. Peripheral blood was collected in 8 mL Vacutainer Cell Preparation Tubes, from which PBMCs were isolated by centrifugation and then cryopreserved. Purified CD4+ and CD8+ fractions were prepared only for cases where an additional PBMC sample was available. Magnetically labelled cells were depleted on LS columns in a quadroMACS separator, and the flow-through was collected as the purified fraction.

Genomic DNA was extracted with the Qiagen DNeasy kit from unsorted PBMCs and from negatively selected CD4+ and CD8+ fractions. TCR beta CDR3 regions were subjected to amplification by immunoSEQ multiplex PCR with primers that anneal to V and J segments. Amplification bias was minimized using a synthetic immune receptor repertoire, and residual bias was removed computationally after sequencing. Under the source paper's analysis protocol: Repertoire diversity was quantified as the Shannon entropy index using custom Python scripts. The unsorted, CD4+ and CD8+ repertoires were each analyzed separately, with the exception of combined analyses, where CD4+ and CD8+ sequences were merged in silico. A clone was considered expanded if an increase in frequency of at least 2-fold after treatment relative to C1D1 was found, and a pseudocount of 0.5 was applied to clones undetected at baseline. Clones with 0 or 1 copy at C1D1 were defined as singleton clones, while clones with 2 or more copies were defined as non-singleton clones. By matching protein sequences in sorted samples from the same patient, clones expanded in unsorted samples were annotated as CD4+, CD8+ or unknown. Diversity changes from C1D1 to C4D1 were tested in paired samples using Wilcoxon tests. TCRdb carries this immuneACCESS record with in-frame sequences only. Its versions omit some clonotypes, under half of them owing to an unresolved V gene in the studies checked, with the rest unexplained. V and J calls plus clone size are reproduced from that table; the DNA served to infer D and trimming. The sample data list 15,000 to 20,000 clones, and 88% of these were observed just once. The top ten clones comprise about 5% of the sample.

Beyond this particular receptor, the publication reports: Among trial patients, those achieving complete response had baseline diversity similar to that of newly diagnosed patients, while diversity was significantly lower in partial responders and progressors. A significant rise by C4D1 was seen in CD4+ but not CD8+ TCR diversity (p=0.0027 vs p=0.16), with the rise being most apparent in complete responders (p=0.02). Baseline TCR diversity was reported to be lower in newly diagnosed patients than in healthy donors, and even lower in relapsed/refractory patients. Patients starting nivolumab less than 1 year after ASCT had lower diversity and were excluded from later analyses to avoid confounding by immune reconstitution. Only a single clinical trial cohort was studied, and what caused the repertoire differences, possibly disease activity or prior therapy, remained undefined.

This sample comprised CD8+ T cells from blood, obtained before the fourth cycle of nivolumab. This clonotype originated in a human donor with classical Hodgkin lymphoma.

DNA sequence: TGTGCCAGCAGCTTAGGGGGTCACGAGCAGTACTTC. Translated, this gives CASSLGGHEQYF. The V and J genes are TRBV11-3 and TRBJ2-7; the D gene cannot be resolved reliably. There are 12 amino acids in the CDR3, from cysteine to phenylalanine inclusive. The only DNA kept is the CDR3, 36 bases in frame from the first base. Taken from the germline V gene, the CDR1 and CDR2 loops are SGHNT and YENEEA. Trimming costs V 1 base and J 5 bases, and their ends lie 6 bases apart.